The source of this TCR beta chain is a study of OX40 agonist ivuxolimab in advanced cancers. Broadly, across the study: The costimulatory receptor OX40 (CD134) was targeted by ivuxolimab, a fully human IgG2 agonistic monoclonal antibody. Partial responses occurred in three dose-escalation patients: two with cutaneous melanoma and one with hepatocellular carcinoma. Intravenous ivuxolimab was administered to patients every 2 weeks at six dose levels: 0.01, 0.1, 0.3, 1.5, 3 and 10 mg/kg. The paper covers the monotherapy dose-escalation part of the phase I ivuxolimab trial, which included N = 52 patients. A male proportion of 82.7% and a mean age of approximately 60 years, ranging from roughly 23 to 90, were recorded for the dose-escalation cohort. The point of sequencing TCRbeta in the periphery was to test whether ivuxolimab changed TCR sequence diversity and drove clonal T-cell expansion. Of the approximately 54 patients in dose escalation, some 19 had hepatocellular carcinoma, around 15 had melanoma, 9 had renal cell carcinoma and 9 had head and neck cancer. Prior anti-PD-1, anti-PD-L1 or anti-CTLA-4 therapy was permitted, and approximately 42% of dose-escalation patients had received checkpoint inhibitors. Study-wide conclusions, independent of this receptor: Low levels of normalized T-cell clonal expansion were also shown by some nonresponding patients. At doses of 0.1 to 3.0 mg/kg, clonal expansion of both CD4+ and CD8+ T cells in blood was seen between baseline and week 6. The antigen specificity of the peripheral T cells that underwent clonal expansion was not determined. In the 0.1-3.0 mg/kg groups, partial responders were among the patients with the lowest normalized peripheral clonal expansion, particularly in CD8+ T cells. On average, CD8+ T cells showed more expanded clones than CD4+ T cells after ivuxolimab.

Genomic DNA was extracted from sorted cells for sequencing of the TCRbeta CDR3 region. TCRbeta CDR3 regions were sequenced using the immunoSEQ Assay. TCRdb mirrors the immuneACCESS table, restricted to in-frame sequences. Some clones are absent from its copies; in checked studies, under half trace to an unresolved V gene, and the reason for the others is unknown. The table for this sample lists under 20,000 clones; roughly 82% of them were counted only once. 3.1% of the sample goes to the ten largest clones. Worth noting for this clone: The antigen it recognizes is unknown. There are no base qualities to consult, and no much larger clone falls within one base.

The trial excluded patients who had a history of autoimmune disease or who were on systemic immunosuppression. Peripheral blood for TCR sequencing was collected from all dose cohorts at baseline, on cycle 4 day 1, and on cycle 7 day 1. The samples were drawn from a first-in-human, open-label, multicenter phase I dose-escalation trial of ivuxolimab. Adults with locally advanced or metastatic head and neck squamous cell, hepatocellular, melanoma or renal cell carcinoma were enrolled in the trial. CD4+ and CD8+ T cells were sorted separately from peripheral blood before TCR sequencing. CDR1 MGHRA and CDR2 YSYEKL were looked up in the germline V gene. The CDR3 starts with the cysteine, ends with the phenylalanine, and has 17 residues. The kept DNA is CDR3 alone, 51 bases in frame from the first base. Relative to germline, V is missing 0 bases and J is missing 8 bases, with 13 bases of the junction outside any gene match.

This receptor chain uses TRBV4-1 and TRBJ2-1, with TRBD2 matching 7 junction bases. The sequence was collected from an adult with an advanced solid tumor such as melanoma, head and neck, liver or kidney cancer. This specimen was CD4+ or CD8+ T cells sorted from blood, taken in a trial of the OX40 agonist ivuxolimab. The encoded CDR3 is CASSQEVGAGRGYEQFF. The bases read TGCGCCAGCAGCCAAGAAGTAGGAGCGGGACGGGGCTATGAGCAGTTCTTC.